This TCR beta chain came from a study of STAT3 mutations in large granular lymphocyte leukemia. Overall study results and limits: Every T-cell large granular lymphocyte leukemia patient had at least one immunodominant TCR beta clonotype. In 6 of 18 patients, new TCR clonotypes emerged after therapy.

The V gene end was trimmed by 0 bases and the J gene end by 4 bases; junction bases not matched to a gene: 3. This CDR3 region has 16 residues. Germline assignment: CDR1 SEHNR and CDR2 FQNEAQ (reference sequence). Here immunoSEQ multiplex PCR was the method, and the copy in TCRdb shows in-frame clones only, minus some. The repertoire holds over 30,000 clones, with over 75% as singletons. About this clone itself: The antigen is not known.

The chain has TRBV7-9 and TRBJ1-3, with 10 bases identical to TRBD1. The sequenced sample was PBMCs. The clonotype comes from a human donor with T large granular lymphocyte leukemia. Some clones in this sample may be carry-over from other donors' samples. The CDR3 reads CASSLADRGLGNTIYF. The CDR3 DNA sequence: TGTGCCAGCAGCTTAGCAGACAGGGGGCTCGGAAACACCATATATTTT. The entire variable domain, with the rest obtained from reference TRBV7-9 and TRBJ1-3, is as follows: DTGVSQNPRHKITKRGQNVTFRCDPISEHNRLYWYRQTLGQGPEFLTYFQNEAQLEKSRLLSDRFSAERPKGSFSTLEIQRTEQGDSAMYLCASSLADRGLGNTIYFGEGSWLTVV.